This TCR beta chain was retrieved from a study of T cell responses to AZD1222 COVID-19 vaccine. Overall study results and limits: Donors were mostly white British, more females; clonal diversity possibly underestimated. Mapped onto spike, vaccine-associated CD4 TCRs spanned it and were dominant at 160-218 and 743-854. It was only after the peak T cell response that any repertoires were sampled. Spike-specific TCR depth and breadth grew after two AZD1222 doses.

Trimming took 6 bases from V and 7 from J, leaving 10 bases between them. The CDR3 contains 12 residues. Method: immunoSEQ multiplex PCR; TCRdb's copy keeps in-frame clones and lacks some. The sample has over 100,000 clones; 88% are singletons. This clone appeared once. Its antigen is unknown. The sample in question was peripheral blood, obtained on day 0 of MenACWY control vaccination. The chain couples TRBV12-3 or TRBV12-4 to TRBJ1-5, with D unresolved. This TCR was sampled from an adult in good health. The CDR3 nucleotides read TGTGCCAGCAGGAACTCGTGGCAGCCCCAGCATTTT. Encoded protein: CASRNSWQPQHF.